This T cell receptor beta chain was identified in a study of T cells in localized non-small cell lung cancer. The study's findings and limits: Across samples, adjacent lung featured a median approximately 60 of the top 100 tumor clones. Adjacent uninvolved lung had the highest clonality, suggesting focused antigen responses. Increased T cell density in blood showed an association with longer overall survival. Without multi-region sequencing, intratumor heterogeneity could not be excluded.

Profiling relied on immunoSEQ multiplex PCR, and the TCRdb table lists in-frame clones only, not all of them. The sample holds over 1,400 clones, 26% seen once. V lost 2 bases to trimming and J lost 7 bases, with 18 bases between them. Germline CDR1 GTSNPN, CDR2 SVGIG (reference sequence). This CDR3 has 15 amino acids. On this clone: The antigen remains undetermined.

This sequence originates from a man aged 40 to 69 with stage II lung adenocarcinoma. This chain connects TRBV30 to TRBJ2-1, with TRBD1 as a possible D gene (5 bases). Sequencing was performed on lung tumor tissue, taken before any cancer treatment. The CDR3 loop reads CAWSKRGGVENEQFF. The CDR3 nucleotides read TGTGCCTGGAGTAAAAGGGGTGGGGTGGAGAATGAGCAGTTCTTC.